This T cell receptor (beta chain) was sequenced for a study of CD8+ T cells in alopecia areata. Study-wide context: Patients in the treated group were given tofacitinib by mouth, 5 to 10 mg twice a day. Affected scalp percentage set treated patients' severity scores.

Extracted RNA was reverse transcribed into cDNA, the sequencing template. This table comes from immunoSEQ multiplex PCR, and its TCRdb copy is limited to in-frame clones, with some not included. The table shows more than 150,000 clones, with 60% occurring only once. This clone was detected a few times. Its antigen is currently unknown. The CDR3 is made up of 16 amino acids. V lost 1 base, J lost 0 bases, and 7 bases stayed unmatched. Per germline, CDR1 GTSNPN and CDR2 SVGIG (reference sequence). Overall study results and limits: Clonality was higher in lesional than normal scalp, especially in alopecia totalis/universalis.

Treatment specified: oral pan-JAK inhibitor, 5-10 mg twice daily. Source: CD4+ T cells sorted from blood, taken at week 4, from a patient treated with tofacitinib. The chain recombines TRBV30 with TRBJ2-3; TRBD1 matches at 7 bases. This TCR came from a human donor with alopecia areata. CDR3 in DNA: TGTGCCTGGAGTGACTGGACAGGTAGTAGCACAGATACGCAGTATTTT. Translating gives CAWSDWTGSSTDTQYF.